This T cell receptor beta chain was captured by sequencing in a study of blood T cell repertoires in COVID-19 (dated by TCRdb to the early 2020s). Context from the whole study: Samples from collaborators originated in the United States, Italy and Spain and spanned both the acute and convalescent phases of COVID-19. The prospective study material was composed of cDNA or gDNA derived from T cells, B-cell-depleted T cells, or PBMCs. Subjects who had been exposed to COVID-19, were actively infected with it, or had recovered from it provided the deeply sampled blood TCRbeta repertoires that made up the dataset. The repertoires were released in a freely available public database meant as a resource for research on the immune response to SARS-CoV-2. Samples came from the ongoing ImmuneRACE study (first 160 participants) plus 1,254 subjects from 6 global collaborators. Sample metadata almost always included a de-identified subject ID, COVID-19 status, age in years and sex. Where HLA class I and class II types were available, the types were taken from metadata supplied by the sample provider, not from assay-based typing.

What the research found in general, with its limitations: Clinical and demographic metadata were provided uncurated, with the amount varying by source and participant.

The collaborating institutions used their own protocols to collect whole blood in K2EDTA tubes. For TCRbeta analysis, collaborator samples were shipped as frozen whole blood, as isolated PBMCs, or as DNA extracted from either sample type. Details on this clone: It lacks a known antigen. No clone much larger than this one lies a single base away; base qualities are absent.

Germline trimming: 5 bases from V, 2 bases from J; junction bases outside gene matches: 8. Via the germline V gene (reference sequence), CDR1 is SEHNR and CDR2 FQNEAQ. The CDR3 covers 15 residues, taking in both the cysteine and the phenylalanine. The entry retains the CDR3 DNA only, 45 bases that are in frame from base 1. TCRbeta CDR3 regions were amplified from genomic DNA by means of the immunoSEQ Assay, a bias-controlled multiplex PCR. As for the authors' bioinformatics: The number of nucleated cells in each sample was estimated by amplification of reference gene primers within the assay. Sequence reads were collapsed and filtered to measure the absolute abundance of every unique TCRbeta CDR3 rearrangement. For each sample, productive Simpson clonality was calculated as the square root of Simpson's diversity index over productive rearrangements. In its TCRdb copy, this immuneACCESS table keeps in-frame sequences only and misses some clones. Where compared with another copy, unresolved V genes explain less than half of these, and the others have no known cause. From that table come the V and J calls and clone size; the DNA was used to work out D and trimming. In this sample the table shows a few hundred thousand clones, roughly 80% of which occur a single time. The ten largest clones capture 4.2% of the sample.

The sequence joins TRBV7-9 to TRBJ2-5; 7 junctional bases match TRBD1. The TCR originated in a man in his sixties with acute or convalescent COVID-19. Material for sequencing was peripheral blood. The encoded CDR3 is CASSLTGVLQETQYF. The bases are TGTGCCAGCAGCCTAACAGGGGTCCTTCAAGAGACCCAGTACTTC.